Below, 20 T cell receptor beta chains from the same sample are listed, as sequenced in a study of T cells in tuberculosis. Produced via immunoSEQ multiplex PCR; TCRdb's table is partial and in-frame only. The sample shows over 20,000 clones, around 97% of them seen only once. The specimen was PBMCs. These receptors originate from a donor aged 10-29 years with latent tuberculosis or without tuberculosis infection.

The chain has TRBV7-9 and TRBJ2-1; 8 bases are shared with TRBD1. Germline-derived CDR1 and CDR2 are SEHNR and FQNEAQ (reference sequence). This CDR3 comprises 16 residues. With 2 bases clipped from V and 2 bases from J, the junction kept 5 bases outside the gene matches. For the CDR3, the DNA is TGTGCCAGCAGCTTACCTCAGGGGGCAGCCTACAATGAGCAGTTCTTC. Amino acids: CASSLPQGAAYNEQFF.

The chain combines TRBV25-1 with TRBJ2-3; the match to TRBD1 covers 9 bases. The CDR3 covers 16 residues. CDR1 and CDR2 from the germline V gene are MGHDK and SYGVNS. V was pared by 5 bases and J by 3 bases, with 9 bases of the junction left unmatched. The CDR3: CASSTRQGEKTDTQYF. The CDR3 DNA follows: TGTGCCAGCAGTACCAGACAGGGGGAAAAGACAGATACGCAGTATTTT. The full variable domain, completed using reference TRBV25-1 and TRBJ2-3, is EADIYQTPRYLVIGTGKKITLECSQTMGHDKMYWYQQDPGMELHLIHYSYGVNSTEKGDLSSESTVSRIRTEHFPLTLESARPSHTSQYLCASSTRQGEKTDTQYFGPGTRLTVL.

V and J are TRBV6-1 and TRBJ2-2; D is ambiguous. Trimming shortened V by 8 bases and J by 5 bases, and 12 bases separated the two germline ends. Germline V gene data show CDR1 as MNHNS and CDR2 as SASEGT. The CDR3 is 13 amino acids. CDR3 region: CASDLTETGELFF. Here the CDR3 DNA reads TGTGCCAGCGACCTGACTGAAACCGGGGAGCTGTTTTTT.

This clone was detected once. V usage is TRBV7-2 and J usage is TRBJ1-4; no reliable D call. The length of the CDR3 is 14 residues. The ends were cut back, 1 base at V and 8 bases at J, with 11 bases in the middle. Germline CDR1 reads SGHTA; CDR2 reads FQGNSA. CDR3 sequence reads: CASSLGPGKEKLFF. The CDR3 nucleotides read TGTGCCAGCAGCTTAGGGCCGGGAAAAGAAAAACTGTTTTTT.

With regard to this clone: One end of the junction is discordant with germline, which a read error may explain. In nucleotides, the CDR3 is TGTGCCAGCAATTACGGGGGCCCAGGGGAGAGTTCACCCCTCCACTTT. Translated, it gives CASNYGGPGESSPLHF. The rearrangement joins TRBV6-6 to TRBJ1-6; the D gene is possibly TRBD1 (6 bases). This CDR3 spans 16 amino acids. Per germline, CDR1 MNHNY and CDR2 SVGAGI (reference sequence).

In nucleotides, the CDR3 is TGTGCCAGCAGCCTAACTGCGTTTCCTCGCACAGATACGCAGTATTTT. Its protein is CASSLTAFPRTDTQYF. The chain links TRBV5-6 to TRBJ2-3; D is undetermined. Germline values: CDR1 SGHDT, CDR2 YYEEEE. CDR3 size: 16 residues. V was pared by 4 bases and J by 1 base, with 16 bases between.

The rearrangement joins TRBV5-4 to TRBJ2-1, with 9 bases that match TRBD1. J was trimmed by 4 bases and V by 6 bases; bases with no gene match: 5. CDR1 SGHNT and CDR2 YYREEE come from the germline V gene (reference sequence). The CDR3 runs 14 residues. This CDR3 is CASKRDRAYNEQFF. DNA for the CDR3: TGTGCCAGCAAACGGGACAGGGCTTACAATGAGCAGTTCTTC.

The gene calls are TRBV6-5 and TRBJ1-2; no clear D. The CDR3 totals 13 residues. In germline, CDR1 is MNHEY, CDR2 SVGAGI. Trimming took 5 bases from V and 0 from J, leaving 7 bases between them. The CDR3 bases are TGTGCCAGCAGTCCTATCTCTAACTATGGCTACACCTTC. It yields the protein CASSPISNYGYTF.

This clone was seen more than once but under ten times. One end of the junction does not line up with germline, which may come from a read error. Here the CDR3 DNA reads TGTGCCTGGAGTGCCGGGACACCCCAAGGCTGCACCTTC. It yields the protein CAWSAGTPQGCTF. The genes are TRBV30 and TRBJ1-2, with a weak D call TRBD1 (6 bases). The CDR3 contains 13 residues. Germline V gene sequence: CDR1 GTSNPN, CDR2 SVGIG (reference sequence).

CDR3 sequence reads: CSVVAGGPGEQFF. CDR3 coding DNA: TGCAGCGTGGTAGCGGGAGGGCCAGGTGAGCAGTTCTTC. The chain recombines TRBV29-1 with TRBJ2-1, with 11 positions matching TRBD2. Trimming removed 6 bases from V and 9 bases from J; junction bases left unmatched: 7. The CDR3 extends over 13 amino acids. In germline, CDR1 is SQVTM, CDR2 ANQGSEA.

This chain uses TRBV2 with TRBJ1-2, with 8 bases lining up with TRBD1. Trimming took 4 bases from V and 4 from J; bases not matched to a gene: 8. The CDR3 has 15 residues. The V gene's germline CDR1 is SNHLY and CDR2 FYNNEI. The CDR3 protein is CASSADRVIRYGYTF. CDR3 nucleotides: TGTGCCAGCAGTGCGGACAGGGTGATTCGCTATGGCTACACCTTC. The entire variable domain, with the rest obtained from reference TRBV2 and TRBJ1-2, is as follows: EPEVTQTPSHQVTQMGQEVILRCVPISNHLYFYWYRQILGQKVEFLVSFYNNEISEKSEIFDDQFSVERPDGSNFTLKIRSTKLEDSAMYFCASSADRVIRYGYTFGSGTRLTVV.

For the CDR3, the DNA is TGTGCTAGTGGTTTGGGCATCCTCGGCGAGCAGTACTTC. It specifies CASGLGILGEQYF. The rearrangement joins TRBV12-5 to TRBJ2-7; D call uncertain. The ends were cut back, 1 base at V and 6 bases at J, with 10 bases in the middle. CDR1 and CDR2 (germline): LGHNT, FRNRAP. The CDR3 extends over 13 amino acids.

This rearrangement joins TRBV27 to TRBJ2-7; 10 bases match TRBD1. The length of the CDR3 is 14 residues. The germline V gene has CDR1 MNHEY and CDR2 SMNVEV (reference sequence). With V trimmed by 10 bases and J by 5 bases, 11 bases remained unmatched. The CDR3 here is CATRAGQGFHEQYF. For the CDR3, the DNA is TGTGCCACCCGAGCGGGACAGGGGTTCCACGAGCAGTACTTC.

The rearrangement links TRBV19 to TRBJ2-5; D might be TRBD1 (6 bases). With 5 bases removed from V and 5 bases from J, the gap between germline ends came to 18 bases. The germline V gene encodes CDR1 LNHDA and CDR2 SQIVND (reference sequence). This CDR3 region has 15 residues. CDR3 protein: CASSLDSRLLETQYF. The CDR3 DNA reads as TGTGCCAGTAGTTTGGACAGCCGCCTTTTGGAGACCCAGTACTTC.

This chain joins TRBV10-2 and TRBJ2-7, with 8 bases aligning to TRBD1. The germline CDR1 and CDR2 sequences are WSHSY and SAAADI. Trimming removed 3 bases from V and 7 bases from J; junction bases left unmatched: 8. CDR3 size: 14 residues. CDR3 sequence reads: CASSEGQGAYEQYF. Here the CDR3 DNA reads TGCGCCAGCAGTGAAGGGCAGGGGGCTTATGAGCAGTACTTC.

The chain carries TRBV5-1 and TRBJ2-5; possibly TRBD2 for D (6 bases). The CDR3 spans 15 residues. V dropped 0 bases and J dropped 5 bases, with 14 bases sitting between them. Germline CDR1 SGHRS, CDR2 YFSETQ. CDR3 nucleotides: TGCGCCAGCAGCTTGGGGAACCCGGGGGTTGAGACCCAGTACTTC. Protein sequence: CASSLGNPGVETQYF.

The chain is built from TRBV7-8 and TRBJ2-7; TRBD1 matches at 7 bases. CDR1 is SGHVS and CDR2 is FQNEAQ in the germline V gene. V trimming: 6 bases; J trimming: 7 bases; junction bases outside the gene matches: 6. The CDR3 runs 12 residues. CDR3 sequence (DNA): TGTGCCAGCAGGGCAGGGGGATGGGAGCAGTACTTC. This codes for CASRAGGWEQYF.

The V gene is TRBV27, the J gene TRBJ2-1, with TRBD2 identical over 10 bases. The CDR3 extends over 17 amino acids. The ends lost 5 bases at V and 2 bases at J; junction bases unmatched: 9. CDR1 MNHEY and CDR2 SMNVEV come from the germline V gene (reference sequence). The CDR3 protein is CASSTYISGGAYNEQFF. In nucleotides, the CDR3 is TGTGCCAGCAGTACCTACATAAGCGGGGGGGCCTACAATGAGCAGTTCTTC.

The sample holds one count of this clone. The chain carries TRBV6-6 and TRBJ2-1; D gene uncertain. Germline V CDR1 and CDR2: MNHNY, SVGAGI (reference sequence). Deletions cut 2 bases from V and 5 bases from J, with 13 bases between. The CDR3 spans 15 residues. As DNA, the CDR3 is TGTGCCAGCAGTTACGGCACCGCAGACAACAATGAGCAGTTCTTC. This encodes CASSYGTADNNEQFF.

The chain links TRBV5-1 to TRBJ1-2; 10 nucleotides line up with TRBD1. In germline, CDR1 is SGHRS, CDR2 YFSETQ. V gave up 2 bases and J gave up 8 bases; unmatched junction bases: 9. There are 15 residues in the CDR3. The chain's CDR3 is CASSLDPGTGVGYTF. The CDR3, as DNA: TGCGCCAGCAGCTTAGACCCCGGGACAGGGGTCGGCTACACCTTC.